This TCR beta chain was sequenced for a study of T-cell memory formation after mild COVID-19 (dated by TCRdb to 2020 to 2023). For the study in its entirety: TCR sequence clusters from the two donors were largely donor specific. Longitudinal TCRalpha and TCRbeta repertoire sequencing tracked T-cell clones expanding and contracting after mild COVID-19 in two donors. Two young, previously healthy adult volunteers made up the cohort, one male and one female. Points the paper makes about the study in general: Only a couple of mild cases were covered in the study, and larger cohorts including severe cases with pre-infection samples were considered necessary. Balanced CD4/CD8 phenotypes were observed for clones contracting from day 15 to 85, whereas a bias towards CD4+ was observed for a second wave of clones expanding from day 15 to 37. The detection of some responding clones in pre-infection memory suggests that pre-existing cross-reactive memory T cells joined the SARS-CoV-2 response. Contracting CD4+ clones appeared mostly in the CM and EM memory subsets, whereas CD8+ clones were enriched in EMRA. Whether the second-wave clones peaking on day 37 were SARS-CoV-2 specific was not confirmed.

Ten or more counts support this clonotype. Its antigen remains undetermined. One base away there is no much larger clone; base qualities are not given. TCRdb records Illumina NovaSeq 6000 as the sequencer. Using 5'RACE with constant-segment primers, TCRalpha and TCRbeta cDNA libraries were constructed, with sample barcodes and unique molecular identifiers added in the process. Trizol reagent was used to extract RNA from every sample. Amplification of the libraries took two PCR steps, and the second step added a second sample barcode plus Illumina TruSeq adapters. Sequencing of libraries was performed on an Illumina NovaSeq with 2 x 150 bp paired-end reads. The published analysis was carried out like this. Demultiplexing of reads and collapsing into UMI-guided consensus sequences were performed with migec v1.2.7. Using mixcr v2.1.11, UMI consensuses were aligned to TRA and TRB V and J templates and then assembled into clonotypes. A clonotype was counted as expanded or contracted only if both edgeR and NoisET called the change significant, with noise models trained on biological replicates. For edgeR calls, the cutoffs were a false discovery rate-adjusted p below 0.01 and a log2 fold-change threshold of 1. PCA with hierarchical clustering of max-normalized trajectories of the 1000 most abundant clonotypes was used as exploratory dynamics analysis. The CD4 or CD8 phenotype of responding clones was assigned using the separately sequenced CD4+ and CD8+ repertoires. TCRdb handled the public reads itself, with Q25 trimming in fastp and clone calling in MiXCR, and kept productive beta chains. Each CDR3 protein gets just one entry, which takes the most common genes and DNA from the rows behind it. TCRdb's processing, not the authors' own work, is the source of the V and J calls. For this sample there are under 550,000 distinct CDR3 sequences; under 20% appear just once. About 22% of the sample rests with the top ten.

Ficoll-Paque density gradient centrifugation was used to isolate PBMCs. V is reduced by 3 bases and J by 0 bases, leaving a spacing of 13 bases between them. CDR1 and CDR2, per the germline V gene, are SGHRS and YFSETQ. Including cysteine and valine, the CDR3 has 15 amino acids. Only the CDR3 portion is preserved as DNA: 45 bases, with reading frame beginning at the first base. The rearranged chain carries TRBV5-1 and TRBJ2-7; the D segment might be TRBD1 or TRBD2, since each matches 5 bases. The sequence derives from a man aged 18 to 29 who had mild COVID-19 (a few samples of this study predate the infection). The sample titles of this study are shuffled in the database, so cell type and time point are left out; the donor was told from shared clones. Sequenced material: PBMCs or a T cell subset sorted from them (not recorded which). Here is the DNA: TGCGCCAGCAGCTGGGACGGATCTAGCTCCTACGAGCAGTACGTC. This encodes CASSWDGSSSYEQYV.